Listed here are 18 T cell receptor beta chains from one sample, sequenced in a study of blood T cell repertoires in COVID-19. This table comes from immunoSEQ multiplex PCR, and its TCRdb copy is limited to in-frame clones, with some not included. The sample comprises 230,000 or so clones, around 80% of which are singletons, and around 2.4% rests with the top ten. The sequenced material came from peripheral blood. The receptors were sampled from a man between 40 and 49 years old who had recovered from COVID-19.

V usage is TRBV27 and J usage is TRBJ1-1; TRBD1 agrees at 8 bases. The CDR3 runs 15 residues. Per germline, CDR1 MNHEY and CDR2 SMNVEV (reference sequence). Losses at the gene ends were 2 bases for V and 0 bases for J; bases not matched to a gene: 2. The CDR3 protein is CASSLQGAMNTEAFF. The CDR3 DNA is TGTGCCAGCAGTTTACAGGGGGCTATGAACACTGAAGCTTTCTTT.

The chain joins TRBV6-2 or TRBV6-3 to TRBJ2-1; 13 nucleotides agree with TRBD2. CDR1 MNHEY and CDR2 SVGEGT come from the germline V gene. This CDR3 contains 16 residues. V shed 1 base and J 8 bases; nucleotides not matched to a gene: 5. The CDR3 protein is CASSYFGTSGIDEQFF. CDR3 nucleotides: TGTGCCAGCAGTTACTTTGGGACTAGCGGGATAGATGAGCAGTTCTTC.

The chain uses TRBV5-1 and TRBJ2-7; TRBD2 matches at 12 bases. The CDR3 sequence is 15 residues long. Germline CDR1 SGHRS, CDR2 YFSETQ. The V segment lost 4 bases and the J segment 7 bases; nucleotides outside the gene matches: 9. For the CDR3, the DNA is TGCGCCAGCAGCGTCTCTAGCGGGAGGGCGAAGGAGCAGTACTTC. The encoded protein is CASSVSSGRAKEQYF.

CDR3 nucleotides: TGTGCCAGCAGCCTCCGACAGGGTCGGGAAAAACTGTTTTTT. It is translated as CASSLRQGREKLFF. V and J are TRBV27 and TRBJ1-4; 7 bases agree with TRBD1. Germline-derived CDR1 and CDR2 are MNHEY and SMNVEV (reference sequence). This CDR3 has 14 amino acids. V was pared by 6 bases and J by 8 bases, with 9 bases of the junction left unmatched.

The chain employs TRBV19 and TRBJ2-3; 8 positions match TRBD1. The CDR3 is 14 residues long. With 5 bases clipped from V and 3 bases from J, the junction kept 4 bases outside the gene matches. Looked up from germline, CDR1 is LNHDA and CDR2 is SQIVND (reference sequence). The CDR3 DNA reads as TGTGCCAGTAGTGTCGACAGGGGAACAGATACGCAGTATTTT. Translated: CASSVDRGTDTQYF.

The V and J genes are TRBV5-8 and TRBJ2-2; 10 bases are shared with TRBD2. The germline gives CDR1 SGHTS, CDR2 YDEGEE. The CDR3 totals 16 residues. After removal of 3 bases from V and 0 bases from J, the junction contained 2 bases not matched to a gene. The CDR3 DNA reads TGTGCCAGCAGCTATGGACTAGCGGCGAACACCGGGGAGCTGTTTTTT. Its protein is CASSYGLAANTGELFF.

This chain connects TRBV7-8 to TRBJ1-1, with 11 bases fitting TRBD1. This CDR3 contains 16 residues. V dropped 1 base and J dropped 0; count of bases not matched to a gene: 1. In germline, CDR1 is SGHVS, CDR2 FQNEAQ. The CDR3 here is CASSLGDRGMNTEAFF. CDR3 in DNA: TGTGCCAGCAGCTTAGGGGACAGGGGGATGAACACTGAAGCTTTCTTT.

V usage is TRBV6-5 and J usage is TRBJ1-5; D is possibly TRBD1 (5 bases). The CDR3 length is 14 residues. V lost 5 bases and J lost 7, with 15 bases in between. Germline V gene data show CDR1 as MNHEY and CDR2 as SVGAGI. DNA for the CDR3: TGTGCCAGCAGTCTGCAGGGTCCCCCCCAGCCCCAGCATTTT. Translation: CASSLQGPPQPQHF.

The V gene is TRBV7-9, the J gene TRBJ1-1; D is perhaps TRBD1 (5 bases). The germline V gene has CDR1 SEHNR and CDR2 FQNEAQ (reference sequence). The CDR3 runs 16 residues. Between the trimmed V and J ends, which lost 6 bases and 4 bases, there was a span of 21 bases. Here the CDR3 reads CASSPKDTPRSTEAFF. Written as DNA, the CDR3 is TGTGCCAGCAGTCCTAAGGACACCCCCCGGTCCACTGAAGCTTTCTTT.

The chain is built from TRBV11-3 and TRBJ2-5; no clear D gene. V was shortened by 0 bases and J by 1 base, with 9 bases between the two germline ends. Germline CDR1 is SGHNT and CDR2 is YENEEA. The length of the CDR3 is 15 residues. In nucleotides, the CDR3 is TGTGCCAGCAGCTTAGATCTATCGGGCCAAGAGACCCAGTACTTC. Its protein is CASSLDLSGQETQYF.

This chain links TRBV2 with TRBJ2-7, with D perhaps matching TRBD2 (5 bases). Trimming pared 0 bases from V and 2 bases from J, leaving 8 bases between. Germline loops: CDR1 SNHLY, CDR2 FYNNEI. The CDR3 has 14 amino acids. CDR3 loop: CASSEAPGAYEQYF. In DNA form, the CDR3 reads TGTGCCAGCAGTGAAGCCCCCGGGGCCTACGAGCAGTACTTC.

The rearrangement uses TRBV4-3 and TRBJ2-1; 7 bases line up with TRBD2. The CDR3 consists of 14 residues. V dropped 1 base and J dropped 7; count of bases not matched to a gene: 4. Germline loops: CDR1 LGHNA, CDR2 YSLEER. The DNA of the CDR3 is TGCGCCAGCAGCCAAGCTCGCGGGAGTAATGAGCAGTTCTTC. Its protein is CASSQARGSNEQFF.

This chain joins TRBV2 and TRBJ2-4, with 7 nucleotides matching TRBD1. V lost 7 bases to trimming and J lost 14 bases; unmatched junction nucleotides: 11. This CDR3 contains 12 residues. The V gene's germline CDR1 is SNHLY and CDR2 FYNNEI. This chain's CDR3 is CASKEGGPAKYF. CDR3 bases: TGTGCCAGCAAGGAAGGGGGCCCAGCGAAGTACTTC.

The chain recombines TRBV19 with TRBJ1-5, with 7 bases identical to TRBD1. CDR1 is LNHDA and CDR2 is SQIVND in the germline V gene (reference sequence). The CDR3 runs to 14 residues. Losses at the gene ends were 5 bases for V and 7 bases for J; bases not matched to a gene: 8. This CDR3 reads CASSVTGSNQPQHF. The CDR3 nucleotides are TGTGCCAGTAGTGTGACAGGGTCCAACCAGCCCCAGCATTTT.

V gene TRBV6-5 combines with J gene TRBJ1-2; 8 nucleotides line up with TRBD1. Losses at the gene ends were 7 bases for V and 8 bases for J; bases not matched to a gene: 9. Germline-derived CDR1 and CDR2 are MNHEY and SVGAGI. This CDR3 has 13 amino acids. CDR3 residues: CASIPARGQGYTF. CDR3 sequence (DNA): TGTGCCAGCATCCCGGCCAGGGGGCAAGGCTACACCTTC.

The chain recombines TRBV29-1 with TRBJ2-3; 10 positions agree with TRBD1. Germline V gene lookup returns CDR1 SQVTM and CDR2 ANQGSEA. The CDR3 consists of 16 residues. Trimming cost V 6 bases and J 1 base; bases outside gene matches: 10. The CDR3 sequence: CSVAGQGFQGTDTQYF. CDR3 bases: TGCAGCGTGGCGGGACAGGGGTTTCAGGGCACAGATACGCAGTATTTT.

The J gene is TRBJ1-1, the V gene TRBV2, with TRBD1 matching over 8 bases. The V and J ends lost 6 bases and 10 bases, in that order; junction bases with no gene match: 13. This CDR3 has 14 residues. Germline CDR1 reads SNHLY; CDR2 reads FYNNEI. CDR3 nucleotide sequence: TGTGCCAGCAGAGCGGCTGGACAGGGTAGGGGAGCTTTCTTT. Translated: CASRAAGQGRGAFF.

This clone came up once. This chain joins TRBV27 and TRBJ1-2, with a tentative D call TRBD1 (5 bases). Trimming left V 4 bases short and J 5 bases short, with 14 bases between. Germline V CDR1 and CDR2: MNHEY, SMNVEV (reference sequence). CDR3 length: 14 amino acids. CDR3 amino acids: CASSSILKGYGYTF. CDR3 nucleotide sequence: TGTGCCAGCAGTTCAATCTTAAAGGGGTATGGCTACACCTTC.